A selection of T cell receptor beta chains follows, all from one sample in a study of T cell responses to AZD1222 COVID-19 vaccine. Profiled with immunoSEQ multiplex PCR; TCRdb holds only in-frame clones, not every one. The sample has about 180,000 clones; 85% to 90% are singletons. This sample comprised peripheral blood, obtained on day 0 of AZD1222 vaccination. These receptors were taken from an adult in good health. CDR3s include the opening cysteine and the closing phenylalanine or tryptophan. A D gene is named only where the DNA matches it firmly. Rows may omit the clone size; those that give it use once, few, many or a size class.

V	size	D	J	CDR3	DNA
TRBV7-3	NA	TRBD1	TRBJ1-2	CASSPWTGVYYGYTF	TGTGCCAGCAGCCCATGGACAGGGGTTTACTATGGCTACACCTTC
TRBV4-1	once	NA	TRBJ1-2	CASSQVLGGYTF	TGCGCCAGCAGCCAAGTTCTGGGTGGCTACACCTTC
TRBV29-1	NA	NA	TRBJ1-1	CSVEKSAEAFF	TGCAGCGTTGAAAAGTCAGCTGAAGCTTTCTTT
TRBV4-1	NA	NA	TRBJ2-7	CASSQDLSEQYF	TGCGCCAGCAGCCAAGATCTTTCCGAGCAGTACTTC
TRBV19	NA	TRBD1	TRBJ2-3	CASSIVMGQSTDTQYF	TGTGCCAGTAGTATAGTCATGGGACAGAGCACAGATACGCAGTATTTT
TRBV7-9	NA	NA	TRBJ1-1	CASSSSGSNTEAFF	TGTGCCAGCAGCTCTTCGGGTTCCAACACTGAAGCTTTCTTT
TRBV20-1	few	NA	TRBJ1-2	CSASPGYGYTF	TGCAGTGCTTCCCCGGGTTATGGCTACACCTTC
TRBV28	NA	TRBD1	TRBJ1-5	CASSFRGRIEPQHF	TGTGCCAGCAGTTTCAGGGGGCGAATTGAGCCCCAGCATTTT
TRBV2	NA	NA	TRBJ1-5	CASSESAAGNQPQHF	TGTGCCAGCAGTGAGAGCGCCGCCGGCAATCAGCCCCAGCATTTT
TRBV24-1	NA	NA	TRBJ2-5	CATSDTTRGGETQYF	TGTGCCACCAGTGATACAACCAGGGGCGGAGAGACCCAGTACTTC
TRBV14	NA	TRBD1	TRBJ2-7	CASSHHRGRYEQYF	TGTGCCAGCAGCCATCACAGGGGGAGGTACGAGCAGTACTTC
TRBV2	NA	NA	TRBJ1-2	CASRGSWDYGYTF	TGTGCCAGCAGGGGTTCTTGGGACTACGGCTACACCTTC
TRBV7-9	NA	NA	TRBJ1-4	CASSPTATNEKLFF	TGTGCCAGCAGCCCCACCGCAACTAATGAAAAACTGTTTTTT
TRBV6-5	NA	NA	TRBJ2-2	CASASGAEKLFF	TGTGCCAGCGCGTCCGGGGCTGAGAAGCTGTTTTTT
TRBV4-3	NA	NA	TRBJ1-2	CASSQGRGREGYTF	TGCGCCAGCAGCCAAGGCAGGGGCCGGGAGGGCTACACCTTC
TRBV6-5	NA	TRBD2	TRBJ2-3	CASSYMGTTTDTQYF	TGTGCCAGCAGTTACATGGGGACTACCACAGATACGCAGTATTTT
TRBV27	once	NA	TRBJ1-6	CASNWSGSYNSPLHF	TGTGCCAGCAACTGGTCAGGTTCCTATAATTCACCCCTCCACTTT
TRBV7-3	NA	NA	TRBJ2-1	CASSPEGGRYNEQFF	TGTGCCAGCAGCCCCGAGGGGGGCCGGTACAATGAGCAGTTCTTC
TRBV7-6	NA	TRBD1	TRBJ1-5	CASSKGQGHSNQPQHF	TGTGCCAGCAGCAAGGGACAGGGCCATAGCAATCAGCCCCAGCATTTT
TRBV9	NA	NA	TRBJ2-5	CASSAAAGFQETQYF	TGTGCCAGCAGCGCAGCGGCAGGGTTCCAAGAGACCCAGTACTTC
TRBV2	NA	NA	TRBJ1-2	CASRQPTISNYGYTF	TGTGCCAGCAGGCAACCGACGATTTCTAACTATGGCTACACCTTC
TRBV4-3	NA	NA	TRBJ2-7	CASSQDRGYEQYF	TGCGCCAGCAGCCAAGATAGAGGGTACGAGCAGTACTTC
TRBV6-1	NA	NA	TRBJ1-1	CASTLEAGDTTEAFF	TGTGCCAGCACCCTTGAGGCGGGGGACACCACTGAAGCTTTCTTT
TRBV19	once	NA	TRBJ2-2	CATGGRDPRSSGELFF	TGTGCCACTGGCGGCCGGGACCCAAGATCGAGCGGGGAGCTGTTTTTT
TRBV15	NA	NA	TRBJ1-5	CATSRPGTLKPQHF	TGTGCCACCAGCAGACCCGGGACCCTGAAGCCCCAGCATTTT
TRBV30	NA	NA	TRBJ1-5	CAWSVAIGSQPQHF	TGTGCCTGGAGTGTAGCAATCGGGTCTCAGCCCCAGCATTTT
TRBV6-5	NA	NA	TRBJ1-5	CASSGGLRQPQHF	TGTGCCAGCAGCGGGGGGCTACGACAGCCCCAGCATTTT
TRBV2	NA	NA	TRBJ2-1	CASSRPDLQFF	TGTGCCAGCAGCCGACCGGACTTGCAGTTCTTC
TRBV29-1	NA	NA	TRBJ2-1	CSVQRESGGEQFF	TGCAGCGTCCAGCGGGAGTCAGGGGGTGAGCAGTTCTTC
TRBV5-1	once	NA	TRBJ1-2	CASSPSQGNYGYTF	TGCGCCAGCAGCCCCTCCCAGGGTAACTATGGCTACACCTTC
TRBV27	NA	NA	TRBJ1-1	CASSLSRGGRAFF	TGTGCCAGCAGTTTATCGAGGGGAGGGAGAGCTTTCTTT
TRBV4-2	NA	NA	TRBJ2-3	CASSQVGSDTQYF	TGTGCCAGCAGCCAAGTAGGTTCCGATACGCAGTATTTT
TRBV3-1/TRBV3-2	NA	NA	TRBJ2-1	CASSQVSLISYNEQFF	TGTGCCAGCAGCCAAGTTAGCCTAATTTCCTACAATGAGCAGTTCTTC
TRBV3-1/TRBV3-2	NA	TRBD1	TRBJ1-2	CASSHPPGQGIYGYTF	TGTGCCAGCAGCCATCCACCGGGACAGGGGATCTATGGCTACACCTTC
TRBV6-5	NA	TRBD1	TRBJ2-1	CASTRDRANEQFF	TGTGCCAGCACCCGGGACAGGGCTAATGAGCAGTTCTTC
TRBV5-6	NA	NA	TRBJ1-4	CASSPVGVEKLFF	TGTGCCAGCAGCCCCGTGGGGGTTGAAAAACTGTTTTTT
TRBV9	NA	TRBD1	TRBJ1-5	CASSGQGIPDQPQHF	TGTGCCAGCAGCGGACAGGGAATTCCGGATCAGCCCCAGCATTTT